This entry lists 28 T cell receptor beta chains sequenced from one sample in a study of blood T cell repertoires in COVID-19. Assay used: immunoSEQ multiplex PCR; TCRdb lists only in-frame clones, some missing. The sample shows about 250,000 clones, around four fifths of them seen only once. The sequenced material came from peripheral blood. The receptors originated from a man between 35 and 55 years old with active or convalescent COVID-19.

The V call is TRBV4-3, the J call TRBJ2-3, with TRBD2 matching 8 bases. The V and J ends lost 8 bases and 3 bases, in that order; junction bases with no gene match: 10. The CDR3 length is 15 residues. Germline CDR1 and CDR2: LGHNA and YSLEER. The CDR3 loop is CASARGGIRTDTQYF. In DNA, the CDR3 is TGCGCCAGCGCCCGCGGGGGGATTAGAACAGATACGCAGTATTTT.

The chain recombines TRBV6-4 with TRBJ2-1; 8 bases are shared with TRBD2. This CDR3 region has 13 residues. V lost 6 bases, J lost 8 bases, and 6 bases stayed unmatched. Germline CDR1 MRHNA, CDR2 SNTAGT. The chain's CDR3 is CASSRTSWDEQFF. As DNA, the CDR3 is TGTGCCAGCAGCAGGACTAGCTGGGATGAGCAGTTCTTC.

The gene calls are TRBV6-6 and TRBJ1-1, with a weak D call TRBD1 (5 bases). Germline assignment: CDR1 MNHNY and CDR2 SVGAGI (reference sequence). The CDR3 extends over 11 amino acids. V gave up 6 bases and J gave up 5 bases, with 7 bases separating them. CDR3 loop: CASSGGTEAFF. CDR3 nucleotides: TGTGCCAGCAGCGGGGGGACTGAAGCTTTCTTT.

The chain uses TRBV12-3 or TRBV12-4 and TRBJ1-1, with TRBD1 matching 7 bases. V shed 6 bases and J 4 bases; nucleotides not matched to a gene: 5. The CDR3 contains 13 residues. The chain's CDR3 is CASSSGQITEAFF. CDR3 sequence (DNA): TGTGCCAGCAGCTCGGGACAGATCACTGAAGCTTTCTTT.

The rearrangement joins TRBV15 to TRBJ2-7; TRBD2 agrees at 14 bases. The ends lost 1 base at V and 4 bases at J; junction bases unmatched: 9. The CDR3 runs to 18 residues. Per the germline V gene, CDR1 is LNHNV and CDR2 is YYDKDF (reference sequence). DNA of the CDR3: TGTGCCACCAGCAGAGGGGGACTAGCGGGAGACTCCACTTACGAGCAGTACTTC. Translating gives CATSRGGLAGDSTYEQYF. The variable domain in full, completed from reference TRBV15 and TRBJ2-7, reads DAMVIQNPRYQVTQFGKPVTLSCSQTLNHNVMYWYQQKSSQAPKLLFHYYDKDFNNEADTPDNFQSRRPNTSFCFLDIRSPGLGDTAMYLCATSRGGLAGDSTYEQYFGPGTRLTVT.

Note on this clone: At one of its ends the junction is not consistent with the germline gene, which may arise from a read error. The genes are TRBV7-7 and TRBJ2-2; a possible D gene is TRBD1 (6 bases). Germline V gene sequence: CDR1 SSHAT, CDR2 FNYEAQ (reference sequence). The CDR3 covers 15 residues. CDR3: CASSLEGHPGAELFF. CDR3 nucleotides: TGTGCTAGCAGCTTAGAGGGACATCCAGGTGCGGAGCTGTTTTTT.

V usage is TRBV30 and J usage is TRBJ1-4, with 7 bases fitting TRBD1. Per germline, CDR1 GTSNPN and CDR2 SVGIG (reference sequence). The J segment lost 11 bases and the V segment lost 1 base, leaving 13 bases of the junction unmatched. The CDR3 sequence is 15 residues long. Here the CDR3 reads CAWSGRTGAGIKLFF. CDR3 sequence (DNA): TGTGCCTGGAGTGGACGGACAGGCGCAGGGATCAAACTGTTTTTT.

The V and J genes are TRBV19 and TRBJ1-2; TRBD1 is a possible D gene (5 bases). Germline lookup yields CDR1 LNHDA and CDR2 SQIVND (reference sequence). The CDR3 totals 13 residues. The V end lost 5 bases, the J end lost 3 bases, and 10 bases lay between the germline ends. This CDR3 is CASSSDSHYGYTF. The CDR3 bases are TGTGCCAGTAGTTCTGACAGCCACTATGGCTACACCTTC.

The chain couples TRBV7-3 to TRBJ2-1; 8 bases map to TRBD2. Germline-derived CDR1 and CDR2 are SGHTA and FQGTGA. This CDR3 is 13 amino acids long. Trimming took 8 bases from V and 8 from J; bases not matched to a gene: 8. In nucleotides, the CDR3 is TGTGCCAGCGGACTAGCTATGAAGGATGAGCAGTTCTTC. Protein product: CASGLAMKDEQFF.

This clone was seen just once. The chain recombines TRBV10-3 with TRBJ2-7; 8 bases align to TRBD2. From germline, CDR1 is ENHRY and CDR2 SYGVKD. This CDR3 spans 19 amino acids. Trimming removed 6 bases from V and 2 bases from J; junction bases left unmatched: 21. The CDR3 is CAIREPGGRANSGAYEQYF. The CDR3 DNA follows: TGTGCCATCAGGGAGCCGGGGGGGAGGGCCAACTCGGGCGCCTACGAGCAGTACTTC.

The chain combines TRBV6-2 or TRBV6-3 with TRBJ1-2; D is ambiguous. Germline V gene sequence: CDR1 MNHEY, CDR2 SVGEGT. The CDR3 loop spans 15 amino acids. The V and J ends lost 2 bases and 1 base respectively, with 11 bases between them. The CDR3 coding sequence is TGTGCCAGCAGTTACCGACACGGAGGTAACTATGGCTACACCTTC. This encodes CASSYRHGGNYGYTF.

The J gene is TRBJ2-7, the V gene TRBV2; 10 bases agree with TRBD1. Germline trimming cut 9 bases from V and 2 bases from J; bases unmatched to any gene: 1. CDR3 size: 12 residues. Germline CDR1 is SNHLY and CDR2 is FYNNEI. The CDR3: CARGQGAYEQYF. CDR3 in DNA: TGTGCCAGAGGACAGGGGGCCTACGAGCAGTACTTC. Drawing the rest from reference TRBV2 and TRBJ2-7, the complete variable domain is EPEVTQTPSHQVTQMGQEVILRCVPISNHLYFYWYRQILGQKVEFLVSFYNNEISEKSEIFDDQFSVERPDGSNFTLKIRSTKLEDSAMYFCARGQGAYEQYFGPGTRLTVT.

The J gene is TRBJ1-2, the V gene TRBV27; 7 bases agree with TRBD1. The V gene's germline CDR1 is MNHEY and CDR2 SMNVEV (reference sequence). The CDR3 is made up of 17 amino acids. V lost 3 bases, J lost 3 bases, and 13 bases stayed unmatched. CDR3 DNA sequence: TGTGCCAGCAGTTTTATCGGCAACCCGGGACAGCACTATGGCTACACCTTC. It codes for CASSFIGNPGQHYGYTF.

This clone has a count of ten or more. Here the CDR3 reads CASSYFSGMAENEQFF. The CDR3 DNA reads as TGTGCCAGCAGCTACTTCAGCGGGATGGCCGAAAATGAGCAGTTCTTC. The chain links TRBV3-1 (or the pseudogene TRBV3-2) to TRBJ2-1; TRBD2 matches at 7 bases. The germline V gene encodes CDR1 LGHDT and CDR2 YNNKEL (reference sequence). V gave up 5 bases and J gave up 7 bases; unmatched junction bases: 14. This CDR3 comprises 16 residues.

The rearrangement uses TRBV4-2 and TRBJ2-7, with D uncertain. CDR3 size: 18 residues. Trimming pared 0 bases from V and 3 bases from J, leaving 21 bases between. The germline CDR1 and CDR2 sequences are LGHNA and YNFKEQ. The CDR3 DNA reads TGTGCCAGCAGCCAAGATTTAGTGGTAGACTTTATGAACTACGAGCAGTACTTC. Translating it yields CASSQDLVVDFMNYEQYF.

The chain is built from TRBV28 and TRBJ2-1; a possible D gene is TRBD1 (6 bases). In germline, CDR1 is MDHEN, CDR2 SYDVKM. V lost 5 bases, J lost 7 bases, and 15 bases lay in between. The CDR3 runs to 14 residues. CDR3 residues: CASSTPGTNNEQFF. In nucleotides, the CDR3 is TGTGCCAGCAGTACACCCGGGACAAATAATGAGCAGTTCTTC.

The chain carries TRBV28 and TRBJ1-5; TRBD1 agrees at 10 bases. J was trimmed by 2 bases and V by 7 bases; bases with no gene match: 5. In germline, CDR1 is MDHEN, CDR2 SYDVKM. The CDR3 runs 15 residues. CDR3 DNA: TGTGCCAGCAACGCCGGGACAGGGGGCAATCAGCCCCAGCATTTT. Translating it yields CASNAGTGGNQPQHF.

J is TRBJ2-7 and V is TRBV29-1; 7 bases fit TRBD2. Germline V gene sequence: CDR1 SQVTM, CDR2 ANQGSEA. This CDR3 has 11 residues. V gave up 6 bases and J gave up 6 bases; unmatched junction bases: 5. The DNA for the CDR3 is TGCAGCGTGGGGGGGACGGCCGAGCAGTACTTC. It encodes CSVGGTAEQYF.

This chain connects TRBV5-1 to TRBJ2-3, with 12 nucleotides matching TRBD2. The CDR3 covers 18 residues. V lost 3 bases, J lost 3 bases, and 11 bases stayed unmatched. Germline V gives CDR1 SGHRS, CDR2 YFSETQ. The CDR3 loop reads CASSSFGLAGRDTDTQYF. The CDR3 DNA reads TGCGCCAGCAGCTCCTTTGGACTAGCGGGGAGGGATACAGATACGCAGTATTTT.

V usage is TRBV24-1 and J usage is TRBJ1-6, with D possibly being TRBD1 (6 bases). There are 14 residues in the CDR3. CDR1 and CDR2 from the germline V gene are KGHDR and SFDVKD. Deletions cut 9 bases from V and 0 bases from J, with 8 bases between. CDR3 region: CATQGSSYNSPLHF. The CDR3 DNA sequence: TGTGCCACCCAGGGGAGCTCCTATAATTCACCCCTCCACTTT.

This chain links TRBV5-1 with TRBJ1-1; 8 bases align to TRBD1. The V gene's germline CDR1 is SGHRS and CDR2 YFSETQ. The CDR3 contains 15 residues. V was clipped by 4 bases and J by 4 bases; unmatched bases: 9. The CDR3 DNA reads TGCGCCAGCAGCCCAGGGGGCGTTGTCAGCACTGAAGCTTTCTTT. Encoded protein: CASSPGGVVSTEAFF.

CDR3: CATRDRGLREPQHF. The CDR3 nucleotides are TGTGCCACCAGAGACAGGGGGCTTCGGGAGCCCCAGCATTTT. V usage is TRBV24-1 and J usage is TRBJ1-5, with TRBD1 matching over 10 bases. With 7 bases clipped from V and 8 bases from J, the junction kept 7 bases outside the gene matches. CDR3 size: 14 residues. Germline V gives CDR1 KGHDR, CDR2 SFDVKD.

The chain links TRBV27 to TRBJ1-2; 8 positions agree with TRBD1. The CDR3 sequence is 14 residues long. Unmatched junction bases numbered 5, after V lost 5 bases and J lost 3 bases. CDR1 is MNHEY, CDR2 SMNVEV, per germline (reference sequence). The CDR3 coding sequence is TGTGCCAGCAGTCGGGGGACAGGAGACTATGGCTACACCTTC. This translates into CASSRGTGDYGYTF.

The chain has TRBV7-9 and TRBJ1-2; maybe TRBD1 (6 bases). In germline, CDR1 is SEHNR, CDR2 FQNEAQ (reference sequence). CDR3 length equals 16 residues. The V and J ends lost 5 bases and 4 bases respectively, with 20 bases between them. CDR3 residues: CASSPLDRPGGYGYTF. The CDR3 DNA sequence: TGTGCCAGCAGCCCCCTCGACAGGCCGGGAGGCTATGGCTACACCTTC.

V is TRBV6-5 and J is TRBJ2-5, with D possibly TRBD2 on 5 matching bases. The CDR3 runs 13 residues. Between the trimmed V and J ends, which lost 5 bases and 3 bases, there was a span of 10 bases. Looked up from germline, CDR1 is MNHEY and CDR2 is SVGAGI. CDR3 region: CASSPGLKETQYF. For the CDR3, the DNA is TGTGCCAGCAGTCCCGGACTTAAAGAGACCCAGTACTTC.

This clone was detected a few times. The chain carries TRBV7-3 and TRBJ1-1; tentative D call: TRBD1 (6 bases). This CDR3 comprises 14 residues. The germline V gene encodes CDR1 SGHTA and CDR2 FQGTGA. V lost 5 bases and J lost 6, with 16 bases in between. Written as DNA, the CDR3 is TGTGCCAGCAGCCCCGGCCAGGGGCGGGCTGAAGCTTTCTTT. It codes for CASSPGQGRAEAFF.

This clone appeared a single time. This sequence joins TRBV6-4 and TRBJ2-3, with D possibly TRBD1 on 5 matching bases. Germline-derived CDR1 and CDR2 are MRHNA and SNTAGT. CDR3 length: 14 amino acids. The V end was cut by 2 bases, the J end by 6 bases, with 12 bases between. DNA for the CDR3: TGTGCCAGCAGTGACCAAGGGGCGCGCGATACGCAGTATTTT. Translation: CASSDQGARDTQYF.

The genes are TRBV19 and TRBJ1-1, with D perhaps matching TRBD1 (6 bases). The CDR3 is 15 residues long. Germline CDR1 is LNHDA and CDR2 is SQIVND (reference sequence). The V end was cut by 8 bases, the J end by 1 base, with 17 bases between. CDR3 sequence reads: CASSPLGAQNTEAFF. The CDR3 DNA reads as TGTGCCAGTTCACCATTGGGGGCTCAGAACACTGAAGCTTTCTTT. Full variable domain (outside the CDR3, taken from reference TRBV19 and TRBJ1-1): DGGITQSPKYLFRKEGQNVTLSCEQNLNHDAMYWYRQDPGQGLRLIYYSQIVNDFQKGDIAEGYSVSREKKESFPLTVTSAQKNPTAFYLCASSPLGAQNTEAFFGQGTRLTVV.